The present T cell receptor (beta chain) was sequenced within a study of shared clonotypes between healthy human individuals. DNA at about 200 ng, roughly 30,000 T cell genomes, went into sorted-subset replicate PCRs. Only in-frame clones appear in the TCRdb table, and some are missing; sequencing was by immunoSEQ multiplex PCR. Here the sample spans 2,100,000 or so clones, approximately 96% being singletons. This clone was seen only a few times. The antigen is not known. Trimming removed 10 bases from V and 7 bases from J, with 14 bases in between. CDR1 is WSHSY, CDR2 SAAADI, per germline. The CDR3 runs to 12 residues. General study results and limits: Clonotype sharing across donors was expected to vary with sequencing depth.

The chain uses TRBV10-2 and TRBJ2-4; D possibly matches TRBD1 or TRBD2 (5 bases each). This sequence originates from a man younger than 35 in good health. The sequencing sample was made of naive CD4+ T cells sorted from blood. Stated subset: CD45RA+ positively selected. As DNA, the CDR3 is TGCGCCACGCAGGGAGAATTGAACATTCAGTACTTC. It translates to CATQGELNIQYF.